Below, 15 T cell receptor beta chains from the same sample are listed, as sequenced in a study of blood T cell repertoires in COVID-19. TCRdb's table, derived via immunoSEQ multiplex PCR, lists solely in-frame clones and lacks some. Among under 40,000 clones, roughly nine tenths were seen once, and the ten largest hold around 5.7%. The source material was peripheral blood. The receptor source for this set is a human donor in a cohort sampled during active COVID-19.

J is TRBJ2-1 and V is TRBV28; 9 nucleotides align to TRBD2. The CDR3 totals 14 residues. CDR1 and CDR2 (germline): MDHEN, SYDVKM. Trimming cost V 7 bases and J 3 bases; bases outside gene matches: 4. The DNA of the CDR3 is TGTGCCAGCAAGCGAGCGGGAGGCTACAATGAGCAGTTCTTC. Encoded protein: CASKRAGGYNEQFF.

The genes are TRBV5-6 and TRBJ2-2; 8 bases map to TRBD1. Unmatched junction bases numbered 3, after V lost 4 bases and J lost 1 base. The CDR3 loop spans 15 amino acids. Germline values: CDR1 SGHDT, CDR2 YYEEEE. CDR3 sequence reads: CASSPGGLNTGELFF. CDR3 nucleotide sequence: TGTGCCAGCAGCCCAGGGGGCCTGAACACCGGGGAGCTGTTTTTT.

The rearrangement uses TRBV23-1 and TRBJ2-7; 8 nucleotides align to TRBD2. TRBV23-1 is an ORF for which the function is uncertain. V gave up 4 bases and J gave up 4 bases; unmatched junction bases: 18. This CDR3 is 18 amino acids long. The CDR3 nucleotides read TGCGCCAGCAGTCTAGTCGCGGGAGGCTTTATCTTCTTTTACGAGCAGTACTTC. It is translated as CASSLVAGGFIFFYEQYF.

This sequence joins TRBV12-3 or TRBV12-4 and TRBJ1-1; maybe TRBD1 (5 bases). The CDR3 totals 12 residues. V shed 6 bases and J shed 4 bases, with 9 bases lying between them. In DNA, the CDR3 is TGTGCCAGCAGGGCGACAGTCACTGAAGCTTTCTTT. Translated: CASRATVTEAFF.

This rearrangement joins TRBV5-1 to TRBJ2-7; perhaps TRBD1 as D (6 bases). This CDR3 spans 15 amino acids. Germline loops: CDR1 SGHRS, CDR2 YFSETQ. Trimming pared 4 bases from V and 4 bases from J, leaving 18 bases between. The CDR3 DNA sequence: TGCGCCAGCAGCCCTCAACCGGGGACACCATACGAGCAGTACTTC. This gives the protein CASSPQPGTPYEQYF.

The gene calls are TRBV27 and TRBJ2-5, with a weak D call TRBD2 (6 bases). The CDR3 sequence is 13 residues long. Germline loops: CDR1 MNHEY, CDR2 SMNVEV (reference sequence). The germline V and J ends were trimmed by 4 bases and 1 base, with 7 bases remaining between them. The CDR3, as DNA: TGTGCCAGCAGTTCGGGACTCCAAGAGACCCAGTACTTC. Translating it yields CASSSGLQETQYF.

This chain connects TRBV9 to TRBJ2-1; 8 bases agree with TRBD2. Germline-derived CDR1 and CDR2 are SGDLS and YYNGEE. With 3 bases clipped from V and 10 bases from J, the junction kept 6 bases outside the gene matches. This CDR3 is built from 13 residues. This chain's CDR3 is CASSASPSGEQFF. DNA of the CDR3: TGTGCCAGCAGCGCTTCCCCTAGCGGGGAGCAGTTCTTC.

The rearrangement joins TRBV18 to TRBJ1-2; D ambiguous. V was trimmed by 2 bases and J by 0 bases, leaving 7 bases between them. Germline CDR1 and CDR2: KGHSH and LQKENI. This CDR3 is 14 amino acids long. The CDR3 region has the DNA TGTGCCAGCTCACCAAGAGACACTAACTATGGCTACACCTTC. Translation gives CASSPRDTNYGYTF. The full variable domain, completed using reference TRBV18 and TRBJ1-2, is NAGVMQNPRHLVRRRGQEARLRCSPMKGHSHVYWYRQLPEEGLKFMVYLQKENIIDESGMPKERFSAEFPKEGPSILRIQQVVRGDSAAYFCASSPRDTNYGYTFGSGTRLTVV.

The chain uses TRBV7-9 and TRBJ2-5, with TRBD2 matching 9 bases. V shed 1 base, J shed 4 bases, and the junction held 10 bases outside the gene matches. Germline V CDR1 and CDR2: SEHNR, FQNEAQ (reference sequence). CDR3 size: 17 residues. CDR3 DNA: TGTGCCAGCAGCTTAGGATATAGCGGGAGTGGCGGAGAGACCCAGTACTTC. Protein: CASSLGYSGSGGETQYF.

V and J are TRBV6-5 and TRBJ2-3, with 9 bases matching TRBD1. V shed 6 bases and J 3 bases; nucleotides not matched to a gene: 4. Per germline, CDR1 MNHEY and CDR2 SVGAGI. CDR3 size: 14 residues. CDR3 region: CASSRTGVTDTQYF. CDR3 sequence (DNA): TGTGCCAGCAGCCGGACAGGGGTGACAGATACGCAGTATTTT.

The chain carries TRBV7-8 and TRBJ1-2, with D unresolved. Germline CDR1 and CDR2: SGHVS and FQNEAQ. The CDR3 spans 14 residues. Trimming took off 0 bases at V and 3 bases at J, with 8 bases between the two ends. The CDR3 sequence: CASSLAGKHYGYTF. The CDR3 nucleotides read TGTGCCAGCAGCTTAGCCGGGAAACACTATGGCTACACCTTC.

The V and J genes are TRBV5-1 and TRBJ1-2; 12 bases are a match to TRBD1. Looked up from germline, CDR1 is SGHRS and CDR2 is YFSETQ. V lost 3 bases, J lost 2 bases, and 2 bases stayed unmatched. There are 15 residues in the CDR3. CDR3: CASSYGTGGNYGYTF. For the CDR3, the DNA is TGCGCCAGCAGCTATGGGACAGGGGGCAACTATGGCTACACCTTC.

The sample holds one count of this clone. The V call is TRBV30, the J call TRBJ2-1; D is perhaps TRBD1 (6 bases). Trimming took off 4 bases at V and 6 bases at J, with 19 bases between the two ends. Germline V gene data show CDR1 as GTSNPN and CDR2 as SVGIG (reference sequence). CDR3 size: 15 residues. In DNA, the CDR3 is TGTGCCTGGATAACAGGGTTCCTTTCAAGCAATGAGCAGTTCTTC. Protein product: CAWITGFLSSNEQFF. The full variable domain, completed using reference TRBV30 and TRBJ2-1, is SQTIHQWPATLVQPVGSPLSLECTVEGTSNPNLYWYRQAAGRGLQLLFYSVGIGQISSEVPQNLSASRPQDRQFILSSKKLLLSDSGFYLCAWITGFLSSNEQFFGPGTRLTVL.

This chain joins TRBV7-2 and TRBJ1-2; TRBD1 matches at 11 bases. This CDR3 has 18 residues. Per germline, CDR1 SGHTA and CDR2 FQGNSA. With V trimmed by 2 bases and J by 0 bases, 8 bases remained unmatched. For the CDR3, the DNA is TGTGCCAGCAGCTTAATGGGGACAGGGGGTCCCTCTAACTATGGCTACACCTTC. Translation gives CASSLMGTGGPSNYGYTF.

V is TRBV7-8 and J is TRBJ2-1, with TRBD2 matching over 8 bases. V shed 2 bases and J 10 bases; nucleotides not matched to a gene: 28. The CDR3 loop spans 21 amino acids. Germline loops: CDR1 SGHVS, CDR2 FQNEAQ. In DNA, the CDR3 is TGTGCCAGCAGCTTACGGGGGCAACGGAGACTAGCGAGTGATATCAGTTCGGAGCAGTTCTTC. As protein: CASSLRGQRRLASDISSEQFF.